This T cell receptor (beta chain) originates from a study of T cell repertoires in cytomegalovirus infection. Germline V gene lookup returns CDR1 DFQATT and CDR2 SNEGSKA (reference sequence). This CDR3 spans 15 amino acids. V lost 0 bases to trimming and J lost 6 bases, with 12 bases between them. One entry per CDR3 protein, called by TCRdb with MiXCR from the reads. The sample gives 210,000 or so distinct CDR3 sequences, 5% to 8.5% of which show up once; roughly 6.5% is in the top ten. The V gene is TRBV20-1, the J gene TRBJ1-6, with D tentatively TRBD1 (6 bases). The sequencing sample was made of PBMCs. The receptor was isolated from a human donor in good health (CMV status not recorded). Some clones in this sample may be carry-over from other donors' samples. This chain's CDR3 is CSAREGGFSNSPLHF. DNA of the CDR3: TGCAGTGCTAGAGAGGGGGGCTTTAGTAATTCACCCCTCCACTTT.